Listed below are T cell receptor beta chains from one sample, sequenced in a study of blood T cell repertoires in COVID-19. TCRdb's copy holds only in-frame clones and misses some; the assay was immunoSEQ multiplex PCR. Of about 250,000 clones listed, roughly 83% are singletons. Source material: peripheral blood. The receptor set was obtained from a woman older than 75 with COVID-19, enrolled during active disease. Each CDR3 is given with its conserved first and last residue. D genes are given only for firm matches. A clone size is listed for some rows: how often the clone was seen (once, few, many), or a class if it is expanded.

v_call	d_call	j_call	clone_size	cdr3_length	cdr3_nt	cdr3_aa
TRBV7-2	-	TRBJ1-5	-	14	TGTGCCAGCAGCCTAGACATAAGCAATCAGCCCCAGCATTTT	CASSLDISNQPQHF
TRBV2	-	TRBJ2-5	-	12	TGTGCCAGCAGGGGTGGCGGAGAGACCCAGTACTTC	CASRGGGETQYF
TRBV21-1	-	TRBJ1-2	once	16	TGTGCCAGCAGCGCCCCCCGGGACACCCCTAACTATGGCTACACCTTC	CASSAPRDTPNYGYTF
TRBV19	TRBD1	TRBJ1-3	-	13	TGTGCCAGTAGTACGGACAGGGCGGACACCATATATTTT	CASSTDRADTIYF
TRBV6-5	TRBD2	TRBJ2-7	-	15	TGTGCCAGCAGTTACTCGCCGGGGAGGGCCTACGAGCAGTACTTC	CASSYSPGRAYEQYF
TRBV2	-	TRBJ2-1	-	13	TGTGCCAGCAGTGAGCTCATGGGGGCAGGCCAGTTCTTC	CASSELMGAGQFF
TRBV6-4	-	TRBJ2-6	-	15	TGTGCCAGCAGTGACTGGCACTCTGGGGCCAACGTCCTGACTTTC	CASSDWHSGANVLTF
TRBV28	TRBD1	TRBJ1-6	-	13	TGTGCCAGCAGTCGACAGGGTAATTCACCCCTCCACTTT	CASSRQGNSPLHF
TRBV6-6	TRBD1	TRBJ1-1	-	15	TGTGCCAGCAGTCCAGGGGGAAGGGAAAACACTGAAGCTTTCTTT	CASSPGGRENTEAFF
TRBV5-1	TRBD1	TRBJ1-1	-	16	TGCGCCAGCAGCCTCTCCGGGACAGGGTGGGGGACTGAAGCTTTCTTT	CASSLSGTGWGTEAFF
TRBV10-2	TRBD1	TRBJ1-1	-	13	TGCGCCAGCAGTGAACAGGGGCAAACTGAAGCTTTCTTT	CASSEQGQTEAFF
TRBV27	TRBD1	TRBJ1-6	-	14	TGTGCCAGCAGTGTGACAGGGATGAATTCACCCCTCCACTTT	CASSVTGMNSPLHF
TRBV18	-	TRBJ1-3	-	17	TGTGCCAGCTCACCTCTACAGGACAGAGTCTCTGGAAACACCATATATTTT	CASSPLQDRVSGNTIYF
TRBV6-5	-	TRBJ2-7	-	13	TGTGCCAGCAGTCTTCGACAGGACTACGAGCAGTACTTC	CASSLRQDYEQYF
TRBV16	-	TRBJ1-5	-	11	TGTGCCGGGAGGGGATGGCAGCCCCAGCATTTT	CAGRGWQPQHF
TRBV7-2	-	TRBJ1-5	-	15	TGTGCCAGCAGCTTGACAGGAGATAGCAATCAGCCCCAGCATTTT	CASSLTGDSNQPQHF
TRBV19	-	TRBJ1-3	-	17	TGTGCCAGTACATGGGCGGGACGCCCCCTCTCTGGAAACACCATATATTTT	CASTWAGRPLSGNTIYF
TRBV5-1	-	TRBJ2-3	-	15	TGCGCCAGCAGCCGGACTAACCCTAGCACAGATACGCAGTATTTT	CASSRTNPSTDTQYF
TRBV21-1	-	TRBJ1-5	-	11	TGTGCCAGCAGCGCCGGGCAGCCCCAGCATTTT	CASSAGQPQHF
TRBV19	TRBD1	TRBJ1-5	-	18	TGTGCCAGTAGTATGTTTGGGACAGGGAGGAATAGCAATCAGCCCCAGCATTTT	CASSMFGTGRNSNQPQHF
TRBV6-5	-	TRBJ1-4	-	16	TGTGCCAGCAGTTACTCCCTCCCAGCAACTAATGAAAAACTGTTTTTT	CASSYSLPATNEKLFF
TRBV10-3	TRBD2	TRBJ2-2	-	15	TGTGCCATCAGTGTTGGCGGGGGGGTAGTCGGGGAGCTGTTTTTT	CAISVGGGVVGELFF
TRBV15	TRBD1	TRBJ1-3	-	16	TGTGCCACCAGCTCGCGATCCAGGGGGCGCGGAAACACCATATATTTT	CATSSRSRGRGNTIYF
TRBV28	TRBD1	TRBJ1-5	-	14	TGTGCCAGCAGTTTAGGACAGGGTGGACAGCCCCAGCATTTT	CASSLGQGGQPQHF
TRBV3-1/TRBV3-2	TRBD2	TRBJ2-1	-	16	TGTGCCAGCAGCCAATATGGGCGGGGGGGCCTAAGTGAGCAGTTCTTC	CASSQYGRGGLSEQFF
TRBV24-1	TRBD2	TRBJ2-3	-	18	TGTGCCACCAGTGATCGAGGACTAGCGGGGGGAAGCACAGATACGCAGTATTTT	CATSDRGLAGGSTDTQYF
TRBV18	-	TRBJ1-6	-	15	TGTGCCAGCTCACTTCAGAGGGGGGGCGAGTCACCCCTCCACTTT	CASSLQRGGESPLHF
TRBV19	-	TRBJ1-3	once	13	TGTGCCAGTCCGGGAGGGCCTGGAAACACCATATATTTT	CASPGGPGNTIYF
TRBV3-1/TRBV3-2	-	TRBJ1-1	once	14	TGTGCCAGCAGCCCAATGACAGGGAACACTGAAGCTTTCTTT	CASSPMTGNTEAFF